This paragraph covers one TCR beta chain sequence. The sample originates from a study of blood T cell repertoires in COVID-19. Libraries were prepared by immunoSEQ multiplex PCR; TCRdb keeps only in-frame clonotypes and omits some of them. The table records hundreds of thousands of clones, 75% to 90% of them present only once. The CDR3 loop spans 16 amino acids. Germline V gene lookup returns CDR1 MGHRA and CDR2 YSYEKL. Trimming at V came to 1 base and at J to 1 base, leaving 7 bases not matched to a gene. Input material: PBMCs or T cells enriched from blood (not recorded which). This chain connects TRBV4-1 to TRBJ2-7; 7 nucleotides match TRBD2. This clonotype was sampled from a man aged 18-30 years who had recovered from COVID-19. This CDR3 is CASSQGWGGISYEQYF. In DNA form, the CDR3 reads TGCGCCAGCAGCCAAGGGTGGGGGGGAATTTCCTACGAGCAGTACTTC.